Ten or more counts support the clone carrying this TCR beta chain. Its antigen is undetermined. The data were obtained in a study of T cell repertoires in cytomegalovirus infection. As for the study in general: From public TCR beta signatures came an indication of both CMV infection and matching HLA type.

TCRdb redid the calling of the reads with MiXCR, one entry per CDR3 protein. Here the sample spans about 920,000 distinct CDR3 sequences, approximately 31% being singletons. The clonotype originates from a human donor in good health (CMV status not recorded). Some clones in this sample may be carry-over from other donors' samples. The sequenced sample was cultured CD8+ T cells from PBMCs, obtained from culture after CMV antigen stimulation.

The CDR3 DNA sequence: TGTGCCAGCAGTTACTCTGGCAGTCTCAATGAGCAGTTCTTC. It codes for CASSYSGSLNEQFF. The chain couples TRBV6-2 or TRBV6-3 to TRBJ2-1; D is unclear. V dropped 0 bases and J dropped 6 bases, with 9 bases sitting between them. This CDR3 comprises 14 residues. Germline V gene lookup returns CDR1 MNHEY and CDR2 SVGEGT.